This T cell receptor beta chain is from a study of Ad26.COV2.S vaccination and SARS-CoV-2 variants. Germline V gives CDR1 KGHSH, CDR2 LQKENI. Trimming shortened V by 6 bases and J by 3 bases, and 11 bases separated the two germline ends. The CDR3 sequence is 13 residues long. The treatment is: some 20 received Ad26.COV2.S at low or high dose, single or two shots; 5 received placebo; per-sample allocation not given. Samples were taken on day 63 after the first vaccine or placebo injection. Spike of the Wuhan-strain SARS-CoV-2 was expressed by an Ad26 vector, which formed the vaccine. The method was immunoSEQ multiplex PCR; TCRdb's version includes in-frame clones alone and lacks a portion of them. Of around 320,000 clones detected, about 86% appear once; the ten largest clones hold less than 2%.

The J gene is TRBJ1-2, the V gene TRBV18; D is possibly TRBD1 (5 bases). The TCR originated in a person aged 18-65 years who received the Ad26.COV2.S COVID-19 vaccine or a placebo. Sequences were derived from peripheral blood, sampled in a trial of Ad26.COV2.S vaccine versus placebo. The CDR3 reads CASSLGGDYGYTF. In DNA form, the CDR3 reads TGTGCCAGCTCCCTCGGGGGGGACTATGGCTACACCTTC.